This TCR beta chain was sequenced in a study of T-cell reconstitution after alpha-beta-depleted transplantation in children. Study-level points and caveats: For some patients, TCRbeta diversity was high at day 60 because of recipient T cells and thymic progenitors that survived. T-cell counts and diversity were attributed mostly to newly produced T cells one year after transplant. Reportedly, roughly two months post-transplant, alpha-beta T cells arose from several hundred expanded graft clones.

This clonotype has more than one count but fewer than ten. Its specificity is not known. Construction of the TCRbeta library involved unique molecular identifiers. Each CDR3 protein is one row after TCRdb ran MiXCR on the PCR reads. The table includes 60,000 to 100,000 distinct CDR3 sequences, around a sixth detected once. This CDR3 contains 16 residues. Germline trimming cut 5 bases from V and 7 bases from J; bases unmatched to any gene: 9. Germline CDR1 reads SGHRS; CDR2 reads YFSETQ. The chain links TRBV5-1 to TRBJ2-5; 15 nucleotides line up with TRBD2. The receptor was derived from a male patient aged 2-10 years who had a stem cell transplant for acute lymphoblastic leukemia, so the T cells may come from the graft donor. The material was PBMCs, mostly from graft donor cells, obtained 360 days after TCRalphabeta/CD19-depleted stem cell transplant. CDR3 coding DNA: TGCGCCAGCAGACCCCCGGGACTAGCGGGAGGAGGGACCCAGTACTTC. Translation: CASRPPGLAGGGTQYF.